The 16 T cell receptor beta chains reported below all come from one sample, sequenced in a study of monozygotic twins with inflammatory bowel disease. Each CDR3 protein gets one entry in TCRdb, which reprocessed the 5' RACE reads and gives no DNA. The sample includes some 170,000 distinct CDR3 sequences. The sequencing sample was made of blood. These receptors originate from a human donor with ulcerative colitis or Crohn's disease, or a healthy co-twin of an affected twin (not recorded which).

The chain links TRBV20-1 to TRBJ1-6; without DNA, the TCRdb call of TRBD1 cannot be checked. In germline, CDR1 is DFQATT, CDR2 SNEGSKA (reference sequence). The CDR3 length is 15 residues. The CDR3 sequence is CSARGRTDHNSPLHF.

The gene calls are TRBV5-6 and TRBJ2-7; TCRdb outputs TRBD2, but without DNA this stays unchecked. The germline V gene encodes CDR1 SGHDT and CDR2 YYEEEE. CDR3 length: 15 amino acids. This chain's CDR3 is CASSPREGPTYEQYF.

This chain joins TRBV20-1 and TRBJ2-1; no DNA is available, so the TRBD1 call from TCRdb remains unchecked. In germline, CDR1 is DFQATT, CDR2 SNEGSKA (reference sequence). This CDR3 has 12 amino acids. CDR3 loop: CSAKRPPNEQFF.

The chain has TRBV27 and TRBJ1-1. CDR1 and CDR2 from the germline V gene are MNHEY and SMNVEV (reference sequence). The CDR3 length is 13 residues. CDR3: CASSLRGGTEAFF.

The chain combines TRBV5-1 with TRBJ1-6; TCRdb selects TRBD1, and the lack of DNA leaves this call unchecked. There are 15 residues in the CDR3. Germline-derived CDR1 and CDR2 are SGHRS and YFSETQ. The CDR3 loop reads CASSAGQGRSSPLHF.

V is TRBV7-7 and J is TRBJ2-1; lacking DNA, the TRBD1 call made by TCRdb goes unchecked. Looked up from germline, CDR1 is SSHAT and CDR2 is FNYEAQ (reference sequence). CDR3 size: 15 residues. The CDR3 sequence is CASSLDGAGYNEQFF.

The rearrangement uses TRBV30 and TRBJ1-5. CDR3 length equals 13 residues. Germline values: CDR1 GTSNPN, CDR2 SVGIG (reference sequence). The CDR3 sequence: CAWSDGDNQPQHF.

This chain uses TRBV29-1 with TRBJ2-1; there is no DNA to check the TCRdb D call of TRBD1. The germline V gene encodes CDR1 SQVTM and CDR2 ANQGSEA. The CDR3 runs to 12 residues. CDR3: CSVGLGYNEQFF.

This chain uses TRBV20-1 with TRBJ2-7; as DNA is missing, the TRBD2 call by TCRdb cannot be tested. The CDR3 is made up of 14 amino acids. CDR1 and CDR2 from the germline V gene are DFQATT and SNEGSKA (reference sequence). This chain's CDR3 is CSASPLAGGYEQYF.

The J gene is TRBJ2-3, the V gene TRBV20-1; the D call of TRBD2 rests on TCRdb alone, since no DNA is present to check it. The CDR3 length is 16 residues. CDR1 and CDR2 (germline): DFQATT, SNEGSKA (reference sequence). The CDR3 loop is CSASRASGASTDTQYF.

This rearrangement joins TRBV7-9 to TRBJ2-7; TCRdb proposes TRBD2, but this gene call is untestable without DNA. The CDR3 runs 15 residues. The germline gives CDR1 SEHNR, CDR2 FQNEAQ (reference sequence). The CDR3 loop reads CASSPSLAQFYEQYF.

The chain couples TRBV9 to TRBJ2-3; TCRdb's assignment of TRBD2 cannot be checked, as there is no DNA. This CDR3 contains 14 residues. Germline-derived CDR1 and CDR2 are SGDLS and YYNGEE. The CDR3 protein is CASSPTSGTDTQYF.

The gene calls are TRBV6-5 and TRBJ1-1. Germline V gene data show CDR1 as MNHEY and CDR2 as SVGAGI. The length of the CDR3 is 13 residues. The CDR3 sequence: CASSYRGGTEAFF.

The chain combines TRBV7-6 with TRBJ1-5; the D call from TCRdb, TRBD1, cannot be confirmed without DNA. CDR1 SGHVS and CDR2 FNYEAQ come from the germline V gene. CDR3 size: 14 residues. CDR3 in amino acids: CASSLQGASQPQHF. Filled out from reference TRBV7-6 and TRBJ1-5, the complete variable domain reads GAGVSQSPRYKVTKRGQDVALRCDPISGHVSLYWYRQALGQGPEFLTYFNYEAQQDKSGLPNDRFSAERPEGSISTLTIQRTEQRDSAMYRCASSLQGASQPQHFGDGTRLSIL.

The chain is built from TRBV28 and TRBJ1-2; the D call from TCRdb, TRBD1, cannot be confirmed without DNA. The CDR3 spans 16 residues. Germline V gene lookup returns CDR1 MDHEN and CDR2 SYDVKM. This CDR3 is CASSFVTGDSLYGYTF.

The V and J genes are TRBV6-5 and TRBJ1-1. Germline CDR1 MNHEY, CDR2 SVGAGI. The CDR3 length is 17 residues. The CDR3 protein is CASSYSPSESVDTEAFF.